This T cell receptor beta chain was observed in a study of molecular identifiers for immune sequencing clone quantification. Notes on the study in general: In a background of about 1 million naive cells, spiked Jurkat TCR RNA from one cell was reportedly detectable.

This clonotype is categorized as medium-sized. What it binds is unknown. V lost 6 bases to trimming and J lost 3 bases, with 9 bases between them. CDR3 length equals 14 residues. Per the germline V gene, CDR1 is LGHNA and CDR2 is YSLEER. Previously described methods and listed TCR primers were employed for the bulk TCR libraries. TCRdb re-analysed the PCR reads in MiXCR, keeping a single row per CDR3 protein. The sample lists more than 9,000 distinct CDR3 sequences, approximately 19% occurring once. Sorting defined naive CD8 T cells as CD8+CD4-CCR7+CD45RA+. The sequence was obtained from a human donor in good health. Some libraries in this study had Jurkat cell RNA spiked in. The V and J genes are TRBV4-3 and TRBJ2-6; no firm D call. The sequencing input was naive CD8+ T cells from blood, with Jurkat cell RNA spiked in. Specified subset: FACS-sorted CD8+CD4-CCR7+CD45RA+ naive T cells. The CDR3 nucleotides are TGCGCCAGCAGTCAGATGAATGGGGCCAACGTCCTGACTTTC. Protein: CASSQMNGANVLTF.